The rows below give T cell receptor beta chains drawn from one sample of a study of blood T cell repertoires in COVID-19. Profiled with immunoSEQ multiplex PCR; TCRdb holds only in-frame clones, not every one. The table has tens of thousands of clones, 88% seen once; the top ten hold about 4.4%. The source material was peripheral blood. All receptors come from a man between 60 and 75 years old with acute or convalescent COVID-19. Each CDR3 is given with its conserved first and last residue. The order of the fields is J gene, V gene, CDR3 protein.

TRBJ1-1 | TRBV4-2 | CASSGSGYTEAFF
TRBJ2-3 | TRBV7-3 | CASSSNRGADTQYF
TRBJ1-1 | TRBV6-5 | CASRPPGQGFGFF
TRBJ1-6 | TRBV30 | CAWTYKGQGVPLHF
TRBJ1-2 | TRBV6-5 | CASSFSGVYGYTF
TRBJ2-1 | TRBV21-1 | CASSNQVPEQFF
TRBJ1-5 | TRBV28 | CASSLFGRGQGANQPQHF
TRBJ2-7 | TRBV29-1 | CSVDSGGGLSYEQYF
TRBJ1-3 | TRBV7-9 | CASSLGRAGNTIYF
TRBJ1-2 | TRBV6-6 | CASSYRTGALNYGYTF
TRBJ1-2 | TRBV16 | CASSQQGNYGYTF
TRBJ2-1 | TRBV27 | CASRGTAGPIRGYNEQFF
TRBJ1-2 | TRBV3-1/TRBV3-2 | CASSQVGTPYYGYTF
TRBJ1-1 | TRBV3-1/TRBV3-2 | CASSQGGEAFF
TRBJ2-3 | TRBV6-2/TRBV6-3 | CASSYSRRTERRYF
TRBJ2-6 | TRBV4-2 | CASSPRTTGTGANVLTF
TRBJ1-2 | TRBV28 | CASSPGGLYGYTF
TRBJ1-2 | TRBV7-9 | CASSLVNRDRGFGGYTF
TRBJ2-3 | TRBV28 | CASSTRQGTDTQYF
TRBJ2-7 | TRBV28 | CASSLMGGLGTYEQYF
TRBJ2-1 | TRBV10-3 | CAIRGGLALSYNEQFF
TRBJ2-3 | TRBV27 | CASTDRGVTDTQYF
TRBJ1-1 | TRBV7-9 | CASSADRSRNTEAFF
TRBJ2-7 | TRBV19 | CASSMSSASRSSYEQYF
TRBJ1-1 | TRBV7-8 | CASSPRQGSTEAFF
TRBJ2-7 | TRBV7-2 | CASSSLLVTENYEQYF
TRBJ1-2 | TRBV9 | CASSVGGPQGGYTF
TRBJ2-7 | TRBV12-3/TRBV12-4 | CASSHSGSYEQYF
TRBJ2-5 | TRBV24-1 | CATSDSGGQETQYF
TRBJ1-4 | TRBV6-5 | CASSYSQNEKLFF
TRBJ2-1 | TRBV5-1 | CASSLLGGTDYNEQFF
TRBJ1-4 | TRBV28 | CASSLPTGWRDEKLFF
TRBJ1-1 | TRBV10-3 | CAISEKQGAPTEAFF
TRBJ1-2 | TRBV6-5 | CASSYSQRGGGYTF
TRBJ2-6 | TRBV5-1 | CASSPTATSGANVLTF
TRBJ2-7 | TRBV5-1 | CASSPAGSYEQYF
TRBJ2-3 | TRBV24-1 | CATSDPPSGRSADTQYF
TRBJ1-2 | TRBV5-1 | CASSPGQSYGYTF
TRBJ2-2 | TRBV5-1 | CASRFGPGGTGELFF
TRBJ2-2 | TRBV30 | CAWSALRTSGGIPRELFF
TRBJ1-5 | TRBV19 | CASQDRAGGNQPQHF
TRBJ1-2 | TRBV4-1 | CASSQVAVFGYTF
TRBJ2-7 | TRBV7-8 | CASSSGTGSFYEQYF
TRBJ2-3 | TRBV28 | CASSSPYGLADTDTQYF
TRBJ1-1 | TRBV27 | CASSLSPRGGSNTEAFF
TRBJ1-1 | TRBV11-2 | CASSSPGYMEAFF
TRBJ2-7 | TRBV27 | CASFAGEYF
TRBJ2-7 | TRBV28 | CAGTLGLASYEQYF
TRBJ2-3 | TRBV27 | CASSLSDSHPDTQYF
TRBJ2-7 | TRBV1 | CTSSQRLAGDYEQYF
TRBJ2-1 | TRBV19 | CASSPRLGRESRQFF
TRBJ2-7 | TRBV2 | CASSLGTGTYEQYF
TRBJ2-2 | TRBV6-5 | CASRRASGVGELFF
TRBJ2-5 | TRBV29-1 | CSAEGAQWGETQYF
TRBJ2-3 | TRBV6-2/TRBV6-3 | CASSYLGGSDTQYF
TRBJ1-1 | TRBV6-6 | CASSLGHRNTEAFF
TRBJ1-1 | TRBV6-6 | CASSRQGRVSEARTEAFF
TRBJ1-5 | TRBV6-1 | CASSEKWDRVQPQHF
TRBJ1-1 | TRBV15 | CATSRDITEAFF